The 21 T cell receptor beta chains below all came from one sample that was sequenced in a study of long-term antiretroviral therapy in people with HIV. Researchers ran immunoSEQ v3.0 at survey level. Sequencing used immunoSEQ multiplex PCR; TCRdb keeps in-frame clones, though not all of them. The sample includes 40,000 or so clones, 70% to 90% of them seen just once. The sample in question was unsorted PBMCs, obtained just before starting antiretroviral therapy. The receptor set was obtained from a woman aged 18-35 years with HIV.

The chain joins TRBV19 to TRBJ1-1; D is possibly TRBD1 (6 bases). Per germline, CDR1 LNHDA and CDR2 SQIVND (reference sequence). The CDR3 totals 17 residues. Trimming cost V 6 bases and J 4 bases, with 24 bases left between them. The CDR3 region is CASREQGRGRRGTEAFF. The CDR3 DNA sequence: TGTGCCAGTAGGGAACAGGGACGGGGCCGGAGGGGCACTGAAGCTTTCTTT. Variable domain in full (rest from reference TRBV19 and TRBJ1-1): DGGITQSPKYLFRKEGQNVTLSCEQNLNHDAMYWYRQDPGQGLRLIYYSQIVNDFQKGDIAEGYSVSREKKESFPLTVTSAQKNPTAFYLCASREQGRGRRGTEAFFGQGTRLTVV.

The V call is TRBV6-5, the J call TRBJ2-5; no clear D. The J call is uncertain, as TRBJ2-7 better fits the DNA end. From germline, CDR1 is MNHEY and CDR2 SVGAGI. The CDR3 is 15 amino acids. The CDR3, as DNA: TGTGCCAGCAGTTACTCGTCGCCATCCCCCTACGAGCAGTACTTC. Protein sequence: CASSYSSPSPYEQYF.

The gene calls are TRBV4-2 and TRBJ2-3; 14 nucleotides line up with TRBD2. J lost 7 bases, V lost 2 bases, and 14 bases had no gene match. Germline V gives CDR1 LGHNA, CDR2 YNFKEQ. The length of the CDR3 is 19 residues. The CDR3 DNA reads TGTGCCAGCAGCCAAATGACCGGGACTAGCGGGAGATGGGCCAATACGCAGTATTTT. It encodes CASSQMTGTSGRWANTQYF.

The chain recombines TRBV28 with TRBJ2-2; D is unresolved. CDR3 length: 17 residues. Germline V CDR1 and CDR2: MDHEN, SYDVKM. Trimming took off 2 bases at V and 0 bases at J, with 13 bases between the two ends. This CDR3 reads CASSLPGRTANTGELFF. The CDR3 region has the DNA TGTGCCAGCAGTTTACCAGGAAGAACAGCGAACACCGGGGAGCTGTTTTTT. The full variable domain, in which reference TRBV28 and TRBJ2-2 provide the parts outside the CDR3, is DVKVTQSSRYLVKRTGEKVFLECVQDMDHENMFWYRQDPGLGLRLIYFSYDVKMKEKGDIPEGYSVSREKKERFSLILESASTNQTSMYLCASSLPGRTANTGELFFGEGSRLTVL.

V gene TRBV19 combines with J gene TRBJ1-3; D is unresolved. The germline gives CDR1 LNHDA, CDR2 SQIVND (reference sequence). The germline V and J ends were trimmed by 3 bases and 0 bases, with 9 bases remaining between them. CDR3 length equals 15 residues. CDR3 in DNA: TGTGCCAGTAGTATTGCGGGGAGCTCTGGAAACACCATATATTTT. Protein product: CASSIAGSSGNTIYF.

A remark on this clone: In the same sample, other DNA sequences code for this CDR3. The chain has TRBV5-1 and TRBJ2-3; no firm D call. This CDR3 is 15 amino acids long. The germline V gene encodes CDR1 SGHRS and CDR2 YFSETQ. Trimming took 0 bases from V and 0 from J, leaving 8 bases between them. CDR3 protein: CASSLERSSTDTQYF. In DNA form, the CDR3 reads TGCGCCAGCAGCTTGGAACGGAGTAGCACAGATACGCAGTATTTT. Combining the CDR3 with reference TRBV5-1 and TRBJ2-3 gives the whole variable domain KAGVTQTPRYLIKTRGQQVTLSCSPISGHRSVSWYQQTPGQGLQFLFEYFSETQRNKGNFPGRFSGRQFSNSRSEMNVSTLELGDSALYLCASSLERSSTDTQYFGPGTRLTVL.

V gene TRBV9 combines with J gene TRBJ1-4; 7 positions agree with TRBD1. The CDR3 loop spans 17 amino acids. Germline CDR1 SGDLS, CDR2 YYNGEE. Trimming cost V 3 bases and J 7 bases; bases outside gene matches: 15. The CDR3 sequence: CASSGGRPGDRGEKLFF. CDR3 DNA sequence: TGTGCCAGCAGCGGGGGTCGCCCGGGGGACAGAGGTGAAAAACTGTTTTTT.

The chain combines TRBV15 with TRBJ2-1, with D uncertain. Germline CDR1 is LNHNV and CDR2 is YYDKDF (reference sequence). Trimming stripped 0 bases from V and 12 bases from J, with 12 bases between. The CDR3 sequence is 13 residues long. The CDR3 DNA follows: TGTGCCACCAGCAGAGATTTCGGAATAGGGCAGTTCTTC. Protein sequence: CATSRDFGIGQFF.

V is TRBV9 and J is TRBJ2-1; TRBD2 matches at 7 bases. Germline-derived CDR1 and CDR2 are SGDLS and YYNGEE. The CDR3 totals 15 residues. V was clipped by 0 bases and J by 7 bases; unmatched bases: 7. The CDR3 nucleotides read TGTGCCAGCAGCGTAGCTGGGAGGGGAGGGAATGAGCAGTTCTTC. The encoded protein is CASSVAGRGGNEQFF.

This clone came up a few times. The genes are TRBV5-4 and TRBJ2-7; tentative D call: TRBD2 (5 bases). Looked up from germline, CDR1 is SGHNT and CDR2 is YYREEE (reference sequence). V was clipped by 7 bases and J by 2 bases, with 13 bases between them. This CDR3 region has 13 residues. The CDR3, as DNA: TGTGCCAGCTGGAGGTCCGGGACCTACGAGCAGTACTTC. This translates into CASWRSGTYEQYF.

This clone is labeled medium-sized. The sample contains more than one DNA sequence encoding this CDR3. This sequence joins TRBV28 and TRBJ2-7; D is perhaps TRBD1 or TRBD2 (5 bases each). The V end lost 6 bases, the J end lost 7 bases, and 16 bases lay between the germline ends. Germline values: CDR1 MDHEN, CDR2 SYDVKM. The CDR3 is made up of 13 amino acids. In DNA, the CDR3 is TGTGCCAGCAGCCTCGGGACCGCCGGGGAGCAGTACTTC. This translates into CASSLGTAGEQYF.

This rearrangement joins TRBV5-1 to TRBJ2-4; D remains unclear. Trimming removed 3 bases at V and 0 bases at J, with 16 bases between. Germline V CDR1 and CDR2: SGHRS, YFSETQ. The CDR3 is made up of 17 amino acids. DNA for the CDR3: TGCGCCAGCAGCTCAGGACGGACCTCAATAGCCAAAAACATTCAGTACTTC. It codes for CASSSGRTSIAKNIQYF.

The V call is TRBV7-9, the J call TRBJ2-1, with TRBD2 matching 14 bases. Germline CDR1 and CDR2: SEHNR and FQNEAQ (reference sequence). With 5 bases clipped from V and 7 bases from J, the junction kept 7 bases outside the gene matches. CDR3 length: 16 residues. CDR3 sequence: CASSPGTSGRTNEQFF. The CDR3 coding sequence is TGTGCCAGCAGCCCCGGGACTAGCGGGAGAACAAATGAGCAGTTCTTC.

This chain connects TRBV6-5 to TRBJ2-7; D may be TRBD2 (6 bases). This CDR3 is 13 amino acids long. V lost 4 bases, J lost 1 base, and 8 bases lay in between. Germline loops: CDR1 MNHEY, CDR2 SVGAGI. CDR3 nucleotide sequence: TGTGCCAGCAGTTGGGCGGGGTCCTACGAGCAGTACTTC. Translating gives CASSWAGSYEQYF.

The chain is built from TRBV4-3 and TRBJ2-7; the match to TRBD1 covers 10 bases. Germline V gives CDR1 LGHNA, CDR2 YSLEER. The V and J ends lost 4 bases and 3 bases, in that order; junction bases with no gene match: 6. CDR3 length: 15 residues. The CDR3 DNA is TGCGCCAGCAGCCCCGGGACAGGGGATAACTACGAGCAGTACTTC. This codes for CASSPGTGDNYEQYF.

V and J are TRBV7-9 and TRBJ2-1; D uncertain. The germline V and J ends were trimmed by 7 bases and 0 bases, with 16 bases remaining between them. Germline V gene lookup returns CDR1 SEHNR and CDR2 FQNEAQ (reference sequence). The CDR3 runs 16 residues. CDR3 nucleotide sequence: TGTGCCAGCACCTCACCCCAGTGGGCCTCCTACAATGAGCAGTTCTTC. Translation: CASTSPQWASYNEQFF.

This chain joins TRBV11-3 and TRBJ2-7, with 8 bases aligning to TRBD1. Germline V gene sequence: CDR1 SGHNT, CDR2 YENEEA. The CDR3 has 15 amino acids. Losses at the gene ends were 0 bases for V and 5 bases for J; bases not matched to a gene: 6. The CDR3 region is CASSLDSQGAHEQYF. The CDR3 DNA reads as TGTGCCAGCAGCTTAGATTCCCAGGGGGCACACGAGCAGTACTTC.

The chain couples TRBV4-2 to TRBJ2-3; D not resolved. Deletions cut 4 bases from V and 10 bases from J, with 12 bases between. Germline lookup yields CDR1 LGHNA and CDR2 YNFKEQ. The CDR3 is 12 residues long. The CDR3 DNA is TGTGCCAGCAGCCCCTGGGCCGGATCGCAGTATTTT. Translation: CASSPWAGSQYF.

This clone showed up just a few times. The chain employs TRBV5-1 and TRBJ2-7; possibly TRBD1 or TRBD2 for D (5 bases each). This CDR3 is built from 12 residues. Trimming pared 5 bases from V and 7 bases from J, leaving 13 bases between. Germline V gives CDR1 SGHRS, CDR2 YFSETQ. The CDR3 loop is CASRSGWGEQYF. DNA of the CDR3: TGCGCCAGCAGGTCCGGTTGGGGGGAGCAGTACTTC.

V gene TRBV11-2 combines with J gene TRBJ2-1; D unclear. V was pared by 4 bases and J by 0 bases, with 13 bases between. CDR1 is SGHAT and CDR2 is FQNNGV in the germline V gene. The CDR3 has 16 residues. In nucleotides, the CDR3 is TGTGCCAGCAGCTCCCCTTATCCCCCCTCCTACAATGAGCAGTTCTTC. Protein: CASSSPYPPSYNEQFF. Full variable domain (rest looked up from reference TRBV11-2 and TRBJ2-1): EAGVAQSPRYKIIEKRQSVAFWCNPISGHATLYWYQQILGQGPKLLIQFQNNGVVDDSQLPKDRFSAERLKGVDSTLKIQPAKLEDSAVYLCASSSPYPPSYNEQFFGPGTRLTVL.

The chain uses TRBV6-6 and TRBJ2-3; TRBD2 is a possible D gene (5 bases). The V gene lost 8 bases and the J gene lost 2 bases, with 14 bases spanning the gap. Looked up from germline, CDR1 is MNHNY and CDR2 is SVGAGI (reference sequence). The CDR3 totals 14 residues. The CDR3 nucleotides are TGTGCCAGCGCCCCTCGGGGATTCACAGATACGCAGTATTTT. Residues: CASAPRGFTDTQYF.